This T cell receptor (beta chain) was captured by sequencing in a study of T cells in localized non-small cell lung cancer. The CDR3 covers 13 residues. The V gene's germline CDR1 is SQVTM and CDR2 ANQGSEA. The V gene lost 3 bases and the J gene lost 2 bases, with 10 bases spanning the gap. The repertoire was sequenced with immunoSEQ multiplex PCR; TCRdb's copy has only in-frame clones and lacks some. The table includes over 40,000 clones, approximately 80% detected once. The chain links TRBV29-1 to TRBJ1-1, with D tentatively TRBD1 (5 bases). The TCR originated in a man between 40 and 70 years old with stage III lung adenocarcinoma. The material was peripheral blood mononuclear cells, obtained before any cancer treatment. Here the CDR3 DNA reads TGCAGCGTTGAGGGGGAAACAAACACTGAAGCTTTCTTT. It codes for CSVEGETNTEAFF.